The clone carrying this TCR beta chain has a count of ten or more. The CDR3 has 15 amino acids. Trimming cost V 3 bases and J 2 bases; bases outside gene matches: 5. The source of the sample is a study of molecular identifiers for immune sequencing clone quantification. MiXCR was run by TCRdb on the PCR reads, yielding one entry per CDR3 protein. Among hundreds of thousands of distinct CDR3 sequences, just under 20% were seen once, and the ten largest hold 0.85%. The chain has TRBV12-3 or TRBV12-4 and TRBJ2-7, with 9 bases lining up with TRBD2. Sequencing was carried out using naive CD8+ T cells from blood, with Jurkat cell RNA spiked in. The sample's subset: FACS-sorted CD8+CD4-CCR7+CD45RA+ naive T cells. This clonotype originated in a human donor in good health. Some libraries in this study had Jurkat cell RNA spiked in. The CDR3, as DNA: TGTGCCAGCAGTTTTGTCCTAGCGGGGACCTACGAGCAGTACTTC. Translated, it gives CASSFVLAGTYEQYF.